This is a list of T cell receptor beta chains from one sample in a study of beta chain features in type 1 diabetes. The protocol was immunoSEQ multiplex PCR, while the TCRdb copy is restricted to in-frame clones and leaves out a portion. This sample yields about 620,000 clones, of which 15% are seen a single time; around 0.1% belongs to the top ten. Source material: naive CD4+ T cells from blood. Receptors were obtained from a young man in good health. CDR3s include the opening cysteine and the closing phenylalanine or tryptophan. A D gene is named only where the DNA matches it firmly. Size tells how often a clone was seen (once, few, many) or the class of an expanded clone, and some rows leave it out.

>TRBV30|-|-|TRBJ2-3
TGTGCCTGGAGTCCACGGGGAATAGATACGCAGTATTTT
CAWSPRGIDTQYF
>TRBV18|-|-|TRBJ2-5
TGTGCCAGCTCTCTTGGGGAGACCCAGTACTTC
CASSLGETQYF
>TRBV5-1|TRBD2|-|TRBJ2-7
TGCGCCAGCAGCTTGAGCGGGAAATCCTACGAGCAGTACTTC
CASSLSGKSYEQYF
>TRBV4-1|TRBD1|-|TRBJ2-7
TGCGCCAGCAGCCACGGTCGCAGGGGGCAGAACTACGAGCAGTACTTC
CASSHGRRGQNYEQYF
>TRBV28|TRBD1|-|TRBJ1-6
TGTGCCAGCAAGGGGGACAGCACCTCCTATAATTCACCCCTCCACTTT
CASKGDSTSYNSPLHF
>TRBV2|-|few|TRBJ1-6
TGTGCCAGCATCCGGGCAGTGAATTCACCCCTCCACTTT
CASIRAVNSPLHF
>TRBV10-3|-|-|TRBJ2-7
TGTGCCATCAGTGACCCAACGGGGCCCGTGAGTTTCGCCTACGAGCAGTACTTC
CAISDPTGPVSFAYEQYF
>TRBV7-3|-|-|TRBJ2-7
TGTGCCAGCGGGACGGGGAGCCCACCCTACGAGCAGTACTTC
CASGTGSPPYEQYF
>TRBV10-3|TRBD2|-|TRBJ2-7
TGTGCCATCAAGGCTAGCGGAACTAGCTCCTACGAGCAGTACTTC
CAIKASGTSSYEQYF
>TRBV9|TRBD2|-|TRBJ2-1
TGTGCCAGCAGCGTAGTTGCTAGCGGGAGACGGTTCTTC
CASSVVASGRRFF
>TRBV7-2|-|-|TRBJ1-5
TGTGCCAGCAGCTTAGCGCTAGGCAGGGTAAAGGGTCAGCCCCAGCATTTT
CASSLALGRVKGQPQHF
>TRBV19|TRBD2|few|TRBJ2-1
TGTGCCAGTATCGCTAGCGGGAGGACCTACAATGAGCAGTTCTTC
CASIASGRTYNEQFF
>TRBV4-3|-|few|TRBJ2-5
TGCGCCAGCAGCCAAGATGGGGGACGACCCCCCACGACCCAGTACTTC
CASSQDGGRPPTTQYF
>TRBV27|TRBD1|-|TRBJ2-7
TGTGCCAGCAGTTTAGGACAGGGGAAATCCTACGAGCAGTACTTC
CASSLGQGKSYEQYF
>TRBV7-8|TRBD1|few|TRBJ2-2
TGTGCCAGCAGCCGCGACAGGGTTAACACCGGGGAGCTGTTTTTT
CASSRDRVNTGELFF
>TRBV5-1|-|-|TRBJ1-2
TGCGCCAGCAGTCTTGGAGGAGACAGAGTATATGGCTACACCTTC
CASSLGGDRVYGYTF
>TRBV6-5|-|few|TRBJ1-5
TGTGCCAGCAGCCCACGGACAGCAAGCAATCAGCCCCAGCATTTT
CASSPRTASNQPQHF
>TRBV14|-|many|TRBJ1-2
TGTGCCAGCAGCCAAACAGGGTTTCCCTATGGCTACACCTTC
CASSQTGFPYGYTF
>TRBV7-9|-|few|TRBJ1-2
TGTGCCAGCAGCTTAGGAACAGGCTACACCTTC
CASSLGTGYTF
>TRBV11-3|-|few|TRBJ2-1
TGTGCCAGCAGCTTAGGGTCCTCCAGACAGTTCTTC
CASSLGSSRQFF
>TRBV14|-|-|TRBJ2-7
TGTGCCAGCAGCCAAGGGGACCAGGGCTACGAGCAGTACTTC
CASSQGDQGYEQYF
>TRBV2|-|-|TRBJ2-7
TGTGCCAGCAGTGTTTTAGCCGTCTACGAGCAGTACTTC
CASSVLAVYEQYF
>TRBV5-1|TRBD2|-|TRBJ2-7
TGCGCCAGCAGCCCGGGACTAGTTTACGAGCAGTACTTC
CASSPGLVYEQYF
>TRBV9|TRBD2|few|TRBJ2-1
TGTGCCAGCAGCCACTCTAGCGGGAGGACGAATGAGCAGTTCTTC
CASSHSSGRTNEQFF
>TRBV2|TRBD1|few|TRBJ2-5
TGTGCCAGCAGAAACAGGGGGCTAGGGGAGACCCAGTACTTC
CASRNRGLGETQYF
>TRBV7-9|-|-|TRBJ2-1
TGTGCCAGCAGCTTAGTTATCCTAGCGCCCTACAATGAGCAGTTCTTC
CASSLVILAPYNEQFF
>TRBV4-3|-|-|TRBJ1-2
TGCGCCAGCAGCCAAGATTGGGCCGATAACTATGGCTACACCTTC
CASSQDWADNYGYTF
>TRBV5-6|TRBD1|few|TRBJ2-1
TGTGCCAGCAGTTATGGACAGGGGGAGTTCTTC
CASSYGQGEFF
>TRBV2|TRBD1|few|TRBJ1-2
TGTGCCAGCAGTGAAGGGGACAGGGCTGGCTACACCTTC
CASSEGDRAGYTF